A selection of T cell receptor beta chains follows, all from one sample in a study of blood T cell repertoires in COVID-19. Sequencing used immunoSEQ multiplex PCR; TCRdb keeps in-frame clones, though not all of them. The sample lists under 150,000 clones; about 90% were seen once. The sample was peripheral blood. All receptors derive from a woman aged 45-60 years who had recovered from COVID-19. Each CDR3 is given with its conserved first and last residue. D genes are given only for firm matches. Clone size is not always given. Where it is, it says once, few, many or a class for expanded clones.

clone_size j_call d_call v_call cdr3_nt cdr3_aa
- TRBJ1-5 - TRBV18 TGTGCCAGCTCACCGGTCCCTTCGGGGCCCCAGCATTTT CASSPVPSGPQHF
- TRBJ2-1 TRBD1 TRBV18 TGTGCCACTACCCGGGACAGGAACAATGAGCAGTTCTTC CATTRDRNNEQFF
- TRBJ1-2 TRBD1 TRBV7-8 TGTGCCAGCAGCCCGTACCCACCGTACAGGGGGCGAAACGACGGCTACACCTTC CASSPYPPYRGRNDGYTF
- TRBJ1-3 TRBD1 TRBV5-1 TGCGCCAGCAGTTTGCAGTCCTCGGGTCAGGGGGCAGGAAACACCATATATTTT CASSLQSSGQGAGNTIYF
- TRBJ1-2 - TRBV5-1 TGCGCCAGCAGCTTGGGCGCTTCTCGGAACTATGGCTACACCTTC CASSLGASRNYGYTF
- TRBJ1-1 - TRBV16 TGTGCCAGCAGCCAACGGCGGCTGGAAGCTTTCTTT CASSQRRLEAFF
- TRBJ2-5 TRBD2 TRBV2 TGTGCCAGCACCACCGGGACTAAATGGGAGACCCAGTACTTC CASTTGTKWETQYF
- TRBJ1-1 - TRBV3-1/TRBV3-2 TGTGCCAGCAGCCAACGCGGAGGCACTGAAGCTTTCTTT CASSQRGGTEAFF
- TRBJ2-1 - TRBV24-1 TGTGCCACCAGGTCGGGTTGGAACAATGAGCAGTTCTTC CATRSGWNNEQFF
- TRBJ1-1 - TRBV9 TGTGCCAGCAGCTTAGACAGCAACACTGAAGCTTTCTTT CASSLDSNTEAFF
- TRBJ1-2 TRBD1 TRBV4-1 TGCGCCAGCAGTCAAATAGGAGACAGGGGCTATGGCTACACCTTC CASSQIGDRGYGYTF
- TRBJ2-3 - TRBV27 TGTGCCAGCAGTTCCCGGGACTCCAGGGATACGCAGTATTTT CASSSRDSRDTQYF
few TRBJ1-2 - TRBV10-1 TGCGCCAGCAGTGAGTCTTCAGGTTATGGCTACACCTTC CASSESSGYGYTF
- TRBJ2-1 TRBD2 TRBV4-1 TGCGCCAGCAGCCAAGCGCTAGCGGGGGGATACAATGAGCAGTTCTTC CASSQALAGGYNEQFF
- TRBJ2-1 - TRBV5-1 TGCGCCAGCAGCTCCACCAGACAGGGACTCTACAATGAGCAGTTCTTC CASSSTRQGLYNEQFF
few TRBJ2-3 TRBD2 TRBV5-1 TGCGCCAGCAGCTCGGCGGGAGGGGGGACAGATACGCAGTATTTT CASSSAGGGTDTQYF
- TRBJ2-3 TRBD2 TRBV7-9 TGTGCCAGCAGCTTATATAGCGGGGGGGCCACAGATACGCAGTATTTT CASSLYSGGATDTQYF
- TRBJ2-5 TRBD2 TRBV7-6 TGTGCCAGCAGCTTACACCCTATCCCGACTAGCGGGAGTGGGGAGACCCAGTACTTC CASSLHPIPTSGSGETQYF
- TRBJ2-6 - TRBV21-1 TGTGCCAGCAGCGACTCCGGGACAGGGGTCTCTGGGGCCAACGTCCTGACTTTC CASSDSGTGVSGANVLTF
few TRBJ2-3 - TRBV2 TGTGCCAGCAGTGAATCGGGAGATACGCAGTATTTT CASSESGDTQYF
- TRBJ1-1 - TRBV7-2 TGTGCCAGCAGCTTAGGGCCTAGGGGGAACACTGAAGCTTTCTTT CASSLGPRGNTEAFF
- TRBJ1-3 - TRBV7-8 TGTGCCAGCAGCCCTCCAGGGGCTGGAAACACCATATATTTT CASSPPGAGNTIYF
- TRBJ1-3 TRBD1 TRBV9 TGTGCCAGCAGCGTACAAGGGGGCTACAGAAGCTCTGGAAACACCATATATTTT CASSVQGGYRSSGNTIYF
- TRBJ1-2 TRBD1 TRBV7-9 TGTGCCAGCAGCGGGGGGACAGGGCTCGGCTACACCTTC CASSGGTGLGYTF
- TRBJ1-5 - TRBV6-6 TGTGCCGGAAACAGGGAGTATAGCAATCAGCCCCAGCATTTT CAGNREYSNQPQHF
- TRBJ2-3 - TRBV5-6 TGTGCCAGCAGCTTGGATCCTAAAAGCGCAGATACGCAGTATTTT CASSLDPKSADTQYF
- TRBJ2-7 TRBD1 TRBV9 TGTGCCAGCAGCCCGGGACAGGGCCCTTACGAGCAGTACTTC CASSPGQGPYEQYF
few TRBJ2-7 TRBD1 TRBV14 TGTGCCAGCAGCCAAGTCGGGACAGCCTCCTACGAGCAGTACTTC CASSQVGTASYEQYF
- TRBJ1-1 TRBD1 TRBV5-1 TGCGCCAGCAGCTTGTCGGGACAGGGGGTGAGGGAAGCTTTCTTT CASSLSGQGVREAFF
few TRBJ2-2 - TRBV28 TGTGCCAGCACCTCTGGATTGGGGGAGGACGCCGGGGAGCTGTTTTTT CASTSGLGEDAGELFF
- TRBJ2-7 TRBD1 TRBV4-2 TGTGCCAGCAGCCGGGACAGTGATACCTACGAGCAGTACTTC CASSRDSDTYEQYF
- TRBJ1-3 TRBD1 TRBV7-2 TGTGCCAGCAGCACCGGGACAGGGAAGGGTAACACCATATATTTT CASSTGTGKGNTIYF
- TRBJ2-3 - TRBV30 TGTGCCTTCCATAGGTCTAGCTCGTTTACGCAGTATTTT CAFHRSSSFTQYF
- TRBJ1-1 TRBD1 TRBV3-1/TRBV3-2 TGTGCCAGCAGCCGCGCTGGTAGGACAGGGACTATGAACACTGAAGCTTTCTTT CASSRAGRTGTMNTEAFF
- TRBJ2-7 - TRBV12-3/TRBV12-4 TGTGCCAGCAGTCAATTTGCGTGGGAGCAGTACTTC CASSQFAWEQYF
few TRBJ1-5 TRBD1 TRBV30 TGTGCCGGGGGACCCCAGGGGGATCAGCCCCAGCATTTT CAGGPQGDQPQHF